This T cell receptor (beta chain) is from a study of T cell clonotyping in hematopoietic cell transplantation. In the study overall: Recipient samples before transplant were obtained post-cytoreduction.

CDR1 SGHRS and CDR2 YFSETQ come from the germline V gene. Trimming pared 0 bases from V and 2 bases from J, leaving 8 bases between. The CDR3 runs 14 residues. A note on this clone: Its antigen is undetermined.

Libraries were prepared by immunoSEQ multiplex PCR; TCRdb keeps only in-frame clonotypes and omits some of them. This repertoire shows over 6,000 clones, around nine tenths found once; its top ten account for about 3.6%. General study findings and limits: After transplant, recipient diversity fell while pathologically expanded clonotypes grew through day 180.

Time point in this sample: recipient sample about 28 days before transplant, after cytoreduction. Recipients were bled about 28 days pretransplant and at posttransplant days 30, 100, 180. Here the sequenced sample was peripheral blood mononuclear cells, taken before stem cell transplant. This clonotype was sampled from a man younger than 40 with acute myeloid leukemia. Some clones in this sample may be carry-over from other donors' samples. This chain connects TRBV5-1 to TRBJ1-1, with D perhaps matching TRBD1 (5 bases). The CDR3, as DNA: TGCGCCAGCAGCTTGGGACAGAGCAACACTGAAGCTTTCTTT. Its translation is CASSLGQSNTEAFF.